A selection of T cell receptor beta chains follows, all from one sample in a study of blood T cell repertoires in COVID-19. Only in-frame clones appear in the TCRdb table, and some are missing; sequencing was by immunoSEQ multiplex PCR. The sample holds roughly 260,000 clones; 85% to 90% are singletons and the top ten take approximately 3.3%. Sequenced material: peripheral blood. These receptors were obtained from a woman aged 40 to 55 with acute or convalescent COVID-19. Each CDR3 is given with its conserved first and last residue. D genes are given only for firm matches. Not every row has a clone size; where given, it reads once, few, many or a size class.

D,J,size,V,CDR3,DNA
.,TRBJ1-2,.,TRBV6-1,CASSELGGQGRGYTF,TGTGCCAGCAGTGAATTAGGAGGGCAGGGAAGAGGCTACACCTTC
TRBD1,TRBJ1-1,.,TRBV4-1,CASSQTDRARTEAFF,TGCGCCAGCAGCCAAACCGACAGGGCGCGGACTGAAGCTTTCTTT
TRBD2,TRBJ2-3,.,TRBV11-3,CASSSGLAGGTDTQYF,TGTGCCAGCAGCTCGGGACTAGCGGGGGGGACAGATACGCAGTATTTT
.,TRBJ1-2,.,TRBV30,CAWSANSNYGYTF,TGTGCCTGGAGTGCCAACAGCAACTATGGCTACACCTTC
.,TRBJ2-1,.,TRBV11-2,CASSGQRGHYYNEQFF,TGTGCCAGCAGCGGACAGCGGGGCCACTACTACAATGAGCAGTTCTTC
.,TRBJ1-2,.,TRBV5-1,CASSFDRAIEGYTF,TGCGCCAGCAGCTTCGACAGAGCTATAGAGGGCTACACCTTC
.,TRBJ1-5,few,TRBV6-2/TRBV6-3,CASSWPGDNQPQHF,TGTGCCAGCAGTTGGCCCGGGGACAATCAGCCCCAGCATTTT
.,TRBJ2-2,.,TRBV7-9,CASIAKGGELFF,TGTGCCAGCATAGCGAAGGGCGGGGAGCTGTTTTTT
.,TRBJ2-3,once,TRBV6-5,CASSYSRQGPDTQYF,TGTGCCAGCAGTTACTCGCGGCAGGGGCCAGATACGCAGTATTTT
.,TRBJ1-1,.,TRBV30,CAWSRTGEAFF,TGTGCCTGGAGTCGTACAGGGGAAGCTTTCTTT
.,TRBJ1-4,.,TRBV7-6,CASSLTGSANEKLFF,TGTGCCAGCAGCTTAACAGGGTCGGCTAATGAAAAACTGTTTTTT
TRBD2,TRBJ2-5,.,TRBV7-2,CASSLGRAGGQETQYF,TGTGCCAGCAGCTTAGGAAGAGCGGGGGGGCAAGAGACCCAGTACTTC
TRBD1,TRBJ2-6,.,TRBV5-1,CASSTEGQERTGANVLTF,TGCGCCAGCAGCACCGAGGGACAGGAGCGTACTGGGGCCAACGTCCTGACTTTC
.,TRBJ1-6,.,TRBV11-2,CASSFGLGSSYNSPLHF,TGTGCCAGCAGCTTCGGACTGGGAAGCTCCTATAATTCACCCCTCCACTTT
TRBD1,TRBJ1-4,once,TRBV18,CASSTQGDNEKLFF,TGTGCCAGCTCAACGCAGGGGGATAATGAAAAACTGTTTTTT
.,TRBJ1-1,.,TRBV29-1,CSVPMNTEAFF,TGCAGCGTCCCAATGAACACTGAAGCTTTCTTT
TRBD1,TRBJ1-3,.,TRBV29-1,CSVVTGDRGASGNTIYF,TGCAGCGTTGTCACTGGGGACAGGGGAGCGTCTGGAAACACCATATATTTT
.,TRBJ1-5,once,TRBV12-5,CASDSQSDQPQHF,TGTGCTAGTGATTCTCAATCGGATCAGCCCCAGCATTTT
.,TRBJ1-1,once,TRBV14,CASSRTVNTEAFF,TGTGCCAGCAGCCGCACAGTGAACACTGAAGCTTTCTTT
.,TRBJ1-6,.,TRBV27,CASGRGNNSPLHF,TGTGCCAGCGGGAGGGGGAATAATTCACCCCTCCACTTT
TRBD1,TRBJ1-2,.,TRBV5-6,CASTALSGQATYGYTF,TGTGCCAGCACCGCCCTTTCGGGACAGGCGACGTATGGCTACACCTTC
.,TRBJ1-1,.,TRBV25-1,CASSPGWNTEAFF,TGTGCCAGCAGTCCAGGGTGGAACACTGAAGCTTTCTTT
TRBD2,TRBJ2-3,.,TRBV9,CASSHGGGTDTQYF,TGTGCCAGCAGCCACGGGGGGGGCACAGATACGCAGTATTTT
.,TRBJ1-1,.,TRBV2,CASSVLLGAFF,TGTGCCAGCAGCGTCCTTCTAGGAGCTTTCTTT
.,TRBJ1-1,.,TRBV27,CASSLSSAGWTFF,TGTGCCAGCAGTTTATCGTCGGCGGGGTGGACTTTCTTT
TRBD1,TRBJ1-6,.,TRBV9,CASSVDRNSPLHF,TGTGCCAGCAGCGTGGACAGGAATTCACCCCTCCACTTT
.,TRBJ1-6,.,TRBV15,CATSTGISNSPLHF,TGTGCCACCAGCACCGGGATCTCTAATTCACCCCTCCACTTT
TRBD1,TRBJ1-5,.,TRBV19,CASSGRFTGGRVNQPQHF,TGTGCCAGTAGTGGTCGTTTTACAGGGGGAAGGGTTAATCAGCCCCAGCATTTT
.,TRBJ1-5,.,TRBV5-5,CASSLEDSYSNQPQHF,TGTGCCAGCAGCTTAGAGGATTCATATAGCAATCAGCCCCAGCATTTT
.,TRBJ1-6,.,TRBV7-2,CASSLESSGVGSPLHF,TGTGCCAGCAGCTTAGAAAGTTCAGGGGTAGGATCACCCCTCCACTTT
.,TRBJ1-6,.,TRBV12-5,CASRDTSSYNSPLHF,TGTGCTTCCCGGGACACTAGCTCCTATAATTCACCCCTCCACTTT
TRBD1,TRBJ2-3,.,TRBV18,CATYEQGDTQYF,TGTGCCACCTACGAACAGGGGGATACGCAGTATTTT
TRBD1,TRBJ1-5,.,TRBV19,CASSIGQGAIVNQPQHF,TGTGCCAGTAGTATTGGGCAGGGGGCCATCGTCAATCAGCCCCAGCATTTT
.,TRBJ1-2,few,TRBV20-1,CSAPSYGYTF,TGCAGTGCTCCCTCCTATGGCTACACCTTC
.,TRBJ2-3,.,TRBV9,CASSGQVRVTDTQYF,TGTGCCAGCAGCGGGCAGGTGCGGGTCACAGATACGCAGTATTTT
.,TRBJ2-2,.,TRBV12-3/TRBV12-4,CASRTGNTGELFF,TGTGCCAGCAGGACAGGGAACACCGGGGAGCTGTTTTTT
.,TRBJ1-6,.,TRBV6-5,CASRGGSPLHF,TGTGCCAGCAGAGGGGGTTCACCCCTCCACTTT
TRBD2,TRBJ2-1,.,TRBV7-9,CASSLVGGPGSYNEQFF,TGTGCCAGCAGCTTAGTGGGAGGGCCGGGTTCCTACAATGAGCAGTTCTTC
TRBD1,TRBJ1-2,.,TRBV6-2/TRBV6-3,CASSYHGTAYGYTF,TGTGCCAGCAGTTACCACGGGACAGCCTATGGCTACACCTTC
TRBD1,TRBJ1-2,.,TRBV2,CASPDRGNYGYTF,TGTGCCAGCCCAGACAGGGGGAACTATGGCTACACCTTC
.,TRBJ1-2,.,TRBV30,CAWSGFHGYTF,TGTGCCTGGAGCGGGTTCCATGGCTACACCTTC
TRBD2,TRBJ2-4,once,TRBV2,CASSERTSGGAKNIQYF,TGTGCCAGCAGTGAAAGGACTAGCGGGGGAGCCAAAAACATTCAGTACTTC
.,TRBJ2-2,few,TRBV19,CASSPQGGAGELFF,TGTGCCAGTAGTCCACAGGGTGGGGCCGGGGAGCTGTTTTTT
TRBD1,TRBJ1-6,.,TRBV10-3,CAISGIDRGNSPLHF,TGTGCCATCAGTGGGATTGACAGGGGGAACTCACCCCTCCACTTT